Shown below are 30 T cell receptor beta chains from a single sample sequenced in a study of early T cells in non-severe SARS-CoV-2 infection. TCRdb re-called the 5' RACE reads through MiXCR, storing one row per CDR3 protein. This table has some 60,000 distinct CDR3 sequences, around 9.3% appearing once. What was sequenced was whole blood. The receptors originated from an adult who was a healthcare worker with PCR-confirmed SARS-CoV-2 infection or an uninfected control (not recorded which).

This clonotype was recorded many times. The CDR3 bases are TGCGCCAGCAGCCAAGTGTCTGGGAAGTACTCTGGAAACACCATATATTTT. Its translation: CASSQVSGKYSGNTIYF. The J gene is TRBJ1-3, the V gene TRBV4-1; D is unclear. V was clipped by 1 base and J by 0 bases, with 13 bases between them. The V gene's germline CDR1 is MGHRA and CDR2 YSYEKL. This CDR3 region has 17 residues.

This clonotype was seen repeatedly, ten times or more. The chain employs TRBV6-2 or TRBV6-3 and TRBJ1-1; 9 bases fit TRBD1. The CDR3 is 14 amino acids. Germline trimming cut 10 bases from V and 0 bases from J; bases unmatched to any gene: 6. Per the germline V gene, CDR1 is MNHEY and CDR2 is SVGEGT. Here the CDR3 reads CATTTGGVNTEAFF. CDR3 in DNA: TGTGCCACCACAACAGGGGGCGTGAACACTGAAGCTTTCTTT.

The rearrangement links TRBV7-9 to TRBJ2-4; 10 nucleotides align to TRBD1. From germline, CDR1 is SEHNR and CDR2 FQNEAQ (reference sequence). The J segment lost 8 bases and the V segment lost 5 bases, leaving 12 bases of the junction unmatched. This CDR3 has 16 residues. CDR3 coding DNA: TGTGCCAGCAGCCGGATGGCGGGACAGGGGAGAGACATTCAGTACTTC. It is translated as CASSRMAGQGRDIQYF.

In its sample, this clonotype was seen many times. The V call is TRBV7-2, the J call TRBJ2-1; 9 nucleotides match TRBD2. Trimming at V came to 8 bases and at J to 6 bases, leaving 17 bases not matched to a gene. Germline V gives CDR1 SGHTA, CDR2 FQGNSA. The CDR3 totals 17 residues. Written as DNA, the CDR3 is TGTGCCAGCTCCCCGGGGCGGGAGGGCATGAGGGTCAATGAGCAGTTCTTC. This sequence encodes CASSPGREGMRVNEQFF.

This clonotype was recorded many times. CDR3 in DNA: TGTGCCAGCAGCTCACAGGGGCTTTCCTACAATGAGCAGTTCTTC. It translates to CASSSQGLSYNEQFF. V is TRBV5-5 and J is TRBJ2-1; TRBD1 matches 7 bases. The CDR3 contains 15 residues. Germline V gives CDR1 SGHKS, CDR2 YYEKEE (reference sequence). V lost 3 bases and J lost 1; bases outside the gene matches: 4.

The V call is TRBV20-1, the J call TRBJ2-1; D not certain. CDR3 length: 13 amino acids. Looked up from germline, CDR1 is DFQATT and CDR2 is SNEGSKA (reference sequence). The CDR3 DNA reads as TGCAGCGAAAAGGCGGATACCTACAATGAGCAGTTCTTC. Protein sequence: CSEKADTYNEQFF.

This clonotype was seen more than once but under ten times. V usage is TRBV24-1 and J usage is TRBJ2-3; D not resolved. Germline V gene sequence: CDR1 KGHDR, CDR2 SFDVKD. This CDR3 has 17 residues. Trimming removed 3 bases at V and 4 bases at J, with 19 bases between. CDR3 DNA: TGTGCCACCAGTGATCAGTCTGGACGAATTTGGTCAGATACGCAGTATTTT. Protein sequence: CATSDQSGRIWSDTQYF.

This clonotype was observed a handful of times. This chain connects TRBV30 to TRBJ2-1; D is unclear. Looked up from germline, CDR1 is GTSNPN and CDR2 is SVGIG (reference sequence). The CDR3 spans 12 residues. The V end lost 0 bases, the J end lost 11 bases, and 11 bases lay between the germline ends. CDR3 amino acids: CAWSVLRAKQFF. CDR3 in DNA: TGTGCCTGGAGTGTATTAAGGGCAAAGCAGTTCTTC.

This clonotype has at least ten counts. The gene calls are TRBV19 and TRBJ1-4; D unclear. Looked up from germline, CDR1 is LNHDA and CDR2 is SQIVND (reference sequence). Trimming took off 5 bases at V and 0 bases at J, with 10 bases between the two ends. The CDR3 sequence is 15 residues long. The DNA of the CDR3 is TGTGCCAGTAGTCCCGACACATCAACTAATGAAAAACTGTTTTTT. Translation gives CASSPDTSTNEKLFF.

This clonotype was observed at least ten times. The gene calls are TRBV30 and TRBJ2-7; TRBD2 matches 10 bases. The germline V gene encodes CDR1 GTSNPN and CDR2 SVGIG (reference sequence). V lost 3 bases and J lost 2; bases outside the gene matches: 7. The CDR3 is 15 residues long. The chain's CDR3 is CAWSHPGLAAYEQYF. The CDR3 DNA follows: TGTGCCTGGAGCCACCCAGGACTAGCGGCCTACGAGCAGTACTTC.

In this sample, this clonotype turned up many times. V gene TRBV4-2 combines with J gene TRBJ1-4; D might be TRBD1 (5 bases). The germline gives CDR1 LGHNA, CDR2 YNFKEQ. The CDR3 length is 15 residues. V shed 3 bases and J shed 6 bases, with 14 bases lying between them. In nucleotides, the CDR3 is TGTGCCAGCAGCCACCATAGGGACCGGGATGAAAAACTGTTTTTT. Translating it yields CASSHHRDRDEKLFF.

In DNA, the CDR3 is TGCGCCAGCAGCTGGGGGGAGGCTGCTAATGAAAAACTGTTTTTT. Translated: CASSWGEAANEKLFF. This sequence joins TRBV5-1 and TRBJ1-4, with a possible D match to TRBD1 (5 bases). CDR1 is SGHRS and CDR2 is YFSETQ in the germline V gene. The CDR3 extends over 15 amino acids. Between the trimmed V and J ends, which lost 3 bases and 3 bases, there was a span of 12 bases.

The chain carries TRBV3-1 and TRBJ2-7; D is undetermined. Germline lookup yields CDR1 LGHDT and CDR2 YNNKEL (reference sequence). CDR3 length: 15 residues. The ends were cut back, 0 bases at V and 0 bases at J, with 9 bases in the middle. The CDR3 DNA reads as TGTGCCAGCAGCCAAGATACCGACTCCTCCTACGAGCAGTACTTC. Translated: CASSQDTDSSYEQYF.

This clonotype came up many times. V usage is TRBV10-2 and J usage is TRBJ1-6; D is unresolved. Germline lookup yields CDR1 WSHSY and CDR2 SAAADI. Trimming stripped 2 bases from V and 7 bases from J, with 9 bases between. This CDR3 has 14 residues. The CDR3 region has the DNA TGCGCCAGCAGTGAGAACAGCGAGAATTCACCCCTCCACTTT. Translated: CASSENSENSPLHF.

This clonotype was seen many times. The V and J genes are TRBV4-3 and TRBJ2-7, with D perhaps TRBD1 (5 bases). Germline V gives CDR1 LGHNA, CDR2 YSLEER. This CDR3 spans 15 amino acids. The V gene lost 4 bases and the J gene lost 6 bases, with 19 bases spanning the gap. The CDR3 loop is CASSPTPQAGPEQYF. DNA of the CDR3: TGCGCCAGCAGCCCCACCCCGCAGGCAGGGCCCGAGCAGTACTTC.

Ten or more counts support this clonotype. The chain carries TRBV27 and TRBJ2-1; 12 bases line up with TRBD2. The trim removed 6 bases at V and 6 bases at J, leaving 3 bases unmatched. This CDR3 spans 14 amino acids. Germline assignment: CDR1 MNHEY and CDR2 SMNVEV (reference sequence). The CDR3 bases are TGTGCCAGCAGAGGGACTAGCGGGCTCAATGAGCAGTTCTTC. It encodes CASRGTSGLNEQFF.

The table lists this clonotype with many counts. The chain combines TRBV29-1 with TRBJ2-1; D unclear. The CDR3 runs 15 residues. Germline V lookup: CDR1 SQVTM, CDR2 ANQGSEA. Trimming took 1 base from V and 0 from J, leaving 10 bases between them. CDR3 DNA sequence: TGCAGCGTTGAAGTTAAGCGTAGCTCCTACAATGAGCAGTTCTTC. Translating gives CSVEVKRSSYNEQFF.

This clonotype has ten or more counts. This chain joins TRBV7-8 and TRBJ2-7; maybe TRBD2 (6 bases). V dropped 8 bases and J dropped 5 bases, with 19 bases sitting between them. This CDR3 is 14 amino acids long. CDR1 is SGHVS and CDR2 is FQNEAQ in the germline V gene. The CDR3 here is CASVPPEGYHEQYF. As DNA, the CDR3 is TGTGCCAGCGTACCCCCGGAGGGGTACCACGAGCAGTACTTC. Looking up the rest from reference TRBV7-8 and TRBJ2-7 gives the full variable domain: GAGVSQSPRYKVAKRGQDVALRCDPISGHVSLFWYQQALGQGPEFLTYFQNEAQLDKSGLPSDRFFAERPEGSVSTLKIQRTQQEDSAVYLCASVPPEGYHEQYFGPGTRLTVT.

The sample holds a few counts of this clonotype. The chain recombines TRBV7-6 with TRBJ2-7; D is possibly TRBD2 (5 bases). The CDR3 runs to 15 residues. Germline lookup yields CDR1 SGHVS and CDR2 FNYEAQ. V was pared by 5 bases and J by 2 bases, with 16 bases between. CDR3 protein: CASSPDLAGPYEQYF. CDR3 DNA sequence: TGTGCCAGCAGCCCGGACTTAGCCGGTCCCTACGAGCAGTACTTC.

This clonotype was seen a few times. The V and J genes are TRBV7-9 and TRBJ1-4; D is perhaps TRBD1 (6 bases). CDR1 and CDR2 (germline): SEHNR, FQNEAQ (reference sequence). This CDR3 contains 14 residues. V was clipped by 4 bases and J by 7 bases, with 13 bases between them. CDR3 DNA: TGTGCCAGCAGCTCGACGGGGGCAGTTGAAAAACTGTTTTTT. Translated, it gives CASSSTGAVEKLFF.

This clonotype has ten or more counts. The rearrangement uses TRBV7-9 and TRBJ1-2; D perhaps matches TRBD1 (6 bases). The CDR3 runs to 15 residues. Germline CDR1 is SEHNR and CDR2 is FQNEAQ (reference sequence). Deletions cut 5 bases from V and 4 bases from J, with 17 bases between. CDR3 DNA: TGTGCCAGCAGCCGCGAAACCGGGGGCCGCTATGGCTACACCTTC. The encoded protein is CASSRETGGRYGYTF.

This clonotype was seen repeatedly, ten times or more. This chain joins TRBV5-1 and TRBJ2-5; D gene unclear. Germline V gene sequence: CDR1 SGHRS, CDR2 YFSETQ. V was clipped by 0 bases and J by 1 base, with 7 bases between them. The CDR3 length is 14 residues. The CDR3 sequence: CASSLGRSQETQYF. The CDR3 nucleotides are TGCGCCAGCAGCTTGGGCCGGAGCCAAGAGACCCAGTACTTC.

The chain combines TRBV2 with TRBJ2-4, with 11 bases matching TRBD2. With V trimmed by 7 bases and J by 1 base, 6 bases remained unmatched. Looked up from germline, CDR1 is SNHLY and CDR2 is FYNNEI. This CDR3 has 16 amino acids. DNA of the CDR3: TGTGCCAGCAACCTAGCGGGAGGTTGGGCCAAAAACATTCAGTACTTC. Protein product: CASNLAGGWAKNIQYF.

The genes are TRBV10-3 and TRBJ2-4; 7 bases agree with TRBD2. The V and J ends lost 2 bases and 2 bases, in that order; junction bases with no gene match: 6. Germline V CDR1 and CDR2: ENHRY, SYGVKD. The CDR3 spans 16 residues. This chain's CDR3 is CAISEVGGLSKNIQYF. CDR3 DNA: TGTGCCATCAGTGAGGTGGGAGGGTTATCCAAAAACATTCAGTACTTC.

The chain joins TRBV9 to TRBJ2-3, with TRBD1 as a possible D gene (5 bases). Germline CDR1 is SGDLS and CDR2 is YYNGEE. This CDR3 comprises 16 residues. Trimming left V 0 bases short and J 4 bases short, with 15 bases between. This CDR3 is CASSVGQPGIPDTQYF. The CDR3 DNA follows: TGTGCCAGCAGCGTAGGACAACCAGGGATCCCAGATACGCAGTATTTT.

This clonotype was recorded at least ten times. The V gene is TRBV28, the J gene TRBJ1-2; 7 bases are a match to TRBD1. Germline V gene lookup returns CDR1 MDHEN and CDR2 SYDVKM. The V and J ends lost 5 bases and 0 bases, in that order; junction bases with no gene match: 9. This CDR3 contains 16 residues. The chain's CDR3 is CASSPTRQGTNYGYTF. CDR3 bases: TGTGCCAGCAGTCCGACCCGACAGGGAACTAACTATGGCTACACCTTC.

This clonotype was found many times. The gene calls are TRBV28 and TRBJ2-2; D ambiguous. Trimming took off 3 bases at V and 2 bases at J, with 13 bases between the two ends. Per germline, CDR1 MDHEN and CDR2 SYDVKM. The CDR3 is 16 residues long. CDR3 loop: CASSLVRARNTGELFF. CDR3 sequence (DNA): TGTGCCAGCAGTTTGGTCCGGGCTCGTAACACCGGGGAGCTGTTTTTT. The variable domain in full, with the rest retrieved from reference TRBV28 and TRBJ2-2, is DVKVTQSSRYLVKRTGEKVFLECVQDMDHENMFWYRQDPGLGLRLIYFSYDVKMKEKGDIPEGYSVSREKKERFSLILESASTNQTSMYLCASSLVRARNTGELFFGEGSRLTVL.

This chain joins TRBV7-9 and TRBJ1-2; weak D call: TRBD1 (5 bases). V shed 4 bases and J shed 4 bases, with 16 bases lying between them. This CDR3 is 15 amino acids long. CDR1 is SEHNR, CDR2 FQNEAQ, per germline (reference sequence). CDR3 nucleotide sequence: TGTGCCAGCAGCTCCCAACGGGGCAGGAGCTATGGCTACACCTTC. Amino acid sequence: CASSSQRGRSYGYTF.

With respect to this clonotype: Being one base from a much bigger clone, this may be a read error. The chain uses TRBV6-5 and TRBJ2-5, with 7 bases fitting TRBD1. The ends lost 6 bases at V and 5 bases at J; junction bases unmatched: 6. The germline V gene encodes CDR1 MNHEY and CDR2 SVGAGI. CDR3 length equals 13 residues. The CDR3 nucleotides read TGTGCCAGCAGACTAGTGGGACAGGAGACCCAGTACTTC. As protein: CASRLVGQETQYF.

This clonotype was picked up many times. CDR3: CASSYGTGTQETQYF. The CDR3 nucleotides read TGTGCCAGCAGCTATGGGACAGGGACGCAAGAGACCCAGTACTTC. V gene TRBV7-6 combines with J gene TRBJ2-5; 9 bases agree with TRBD1. Germline assignment: CDR1 SGHVS and CDR2 FNYEAQ. V was pared by 4 bases and J by 2 bases, with 5 bases of the junction left unmatched. The CDR3 runs 15 residues. Looking up the rest from reference TRBV7-6 and TRBJ2-5 gives the full variable domain: GAGVSQSPRYKVTKRGQDVALRCDPISGHVSLYWYRQALGQGPEFLTYFNYEAQQDKSGLPNDRFSAERPEGSISTLTIQRTEQRDSAMYRCASSYGTGTQETQYFGPGTRLLVL.